This T cell receptor beta chain came from a study of identical twins. Study results and caveats: Zero-insertion results could be subject to partial confounding by invariant MAIT and iNKT cells.

The CDR3 covers 15 residues. The germline CDR1 and CDR2 sequences are SGHRS and YFSETQ. V dropped 0 bases and J dropped 8 bases, with 17 bases sitting between them. A remark on this clonotype: Its antigen is unidentified.

Healthy Caucasian individuals made up all the donors. MiXCR was run by TCRdb on the 5' RACE reads, yielding one entry per CDR3 protein. Among approximately 590,000 distinct CDR3 sequences listed, around a tenth were seen once. These data were also reused for a study on yellow fever vaccine responses in identical twins.

This TCR derives from a woman aged 18-29 years in good health. The rearrangement joins TRBV5-1 to TRBJ1-2; D unclear. Input material: PBMCs. The CDR3: CASSLEPDSADGYTF. The CDR3 region has the DNA TGCGCCAGCAGCTTGGAACCAGATTCGGCAGACGGCTACACCTTC.